Listed here are 20 T cell receptor beta chains from one sample, sequenced in a study of blood T cell repertoires in COVID-19. Clones were read by immunoSEQ multiplex PCR, and TCRdb kept only the in-frame ones, dropping some. Of roughly 200,000 clones listed, approximately 86% are singletons. The sequenced sample consisted of peripheral blood. The receptors stem from a young man with active or convalescent COVID-19.

V usage is TRBV30 and J usage is TRBJ1-6, with unresolved D. V was cut by 1 base and J by 4 bases, with 14 bases left in between. CDR3 length: 16 residues. Per germline, CDR1 GTSNPN and CDR2 SVGIG (reference sequence). The DNA of the CDR3 is TGTGCCTGGAGTGCCGGGAAAGGTCTATATAATTCACCCCTCCACTTT. This codes for CAWSAGKGLYNSPLHF.

This clone turned up a few times. The rearrangement joins TRBV3-1 (or the pseudogene TRBV3-2) to TRBJ1-1; TRBD1 might be the D (5 bases). Germline V gives CDR1 LGHDT, CDR2 YNNKEL (reference sequence). This CDR3 is 14 amino acids long. Trimming cost V 5 bases and J 0 bases, with 10 bases left between them. In DNA, the CDR3 is TGTGCCAGCAGCGCGGGGCCTATGAACACTGAAGCTTTCTTT. It yields the protein CASSAGPMNTEAFF.

The rearrangement uses TRBV11-2 and TRBJ1-2, with no clear D. The CDR3 spans 13 residues. The V gene's germline CDR1 is SGHAT and CDR2 FQNNGV. Trimming pared 0 bases from V and 4 bases from J, leaving 6 bases between. CDR3 sequence: CASSLDRFYGYTF. The CDR3 region has the DNA TGTGCCAGCAGCTTAGACAGGTTCTATGGCTACACCTTC.

CDR3 sequence: CASRDRGNEQFF. The CDR3, as DNA: TGTGCCAGCCGGGACAGGGGGAATGAGCAGTTCTTC. This chain joins TRBV19 and TRBJ2-1; 11 bases are shared with TRBD1. The CDR3 contains 12 residues. After removal of 9 bases from V and 7 bases from J, the junction contained 2 bases not matched to a gene. Germline assignment: CDR1 LNHDA and CDR2 SQIVND (reference sequence).

This clone was seen only once. J is TRBJ2-7 and V is TRBV5-4, with TRBD2 matching over 7 bases. V lost 2 bases, J lost 7 bases, and 18 bases stayed unmatched. The CDR3 loop spans 17 amino acids. Germline V gives CDR1 SGHNT, CDR2 YYREEE (reference sequence). CDR3 in amino acids: CASSFTMGQGGLKEQYF. The DNA for the CDR3 is TGTGCCAGCAGCTTCACGATGGGTCAGGGAGGGCTAAAAGAGCAGTACTTC.

The V gene is TRBV5-1, the J gene TRBJ2-7, with D tentatively TRBD2 (6 bases). V lost 1 base to trimming and J lost 4 bases, with 15 bases between them. The CDR3 is made up of 15 amino acids. Germline CDR1 SGHRS, CDR2 YFSETQ. The CDR3 reads CASSLWASDSYEQYF. The CDR3 nucleotides are TGCGCCAGCAGCTTGTGGGCTAGCGATTCATACGAGCAGTACTTC. The full variable domain, its missing parts supplied by reference TRBV5-1 and TRBJ2-7, is KAGVTQTPRYLIKTRGQQVTLSCSPISGHRSVSWYQQTPGQGLQFLFEYFSETQRNKGNFPGRFSGRQFSNSRSEMNVSTLELGDSALYLCASSLWASDSYEQYFGPGTRLTVT.

The chain uses TRBV30 and TRBJ1-5; possible D gene TRBD1, 5 bases. Trimming stripped 5 bases from V and 4 bases from J, with 15 bases between. Germline V gene lookup returns CDR1 GTSNPN and CDR2 SVGIG (reference sequence). The CDR3 sequence is 14 residues long. CDR3 in amino acids: CAWQVGDYNQPQHF. Here the CDR3 DNA reads TGTGCCTGGCAGGTAGGGGACTATAATCAGCCCCAGCATTTT.

This rearrangement joins TRBV15 to TRBJ2-7; a weak D match, TRBD1 (6 bases). The length of the CDR3 is 14 residues. Germline CDR1 and CDR2: LNHNV and YYDKDF (reference sequence). The V and J ends lost 2 bases and 3 bases respectively, with 11 bases between them. CDR3 in amino acids: CATSRLRQVYEQYF. The CDR3 DNA is TGTGCCACCAGCAGACTCCGACAGGTCTACGAGCAGTACTTC.

This clone was found once. V is TRBV20-1 and J is TRBJ2-1, with 8 bases fitting TRBD1. The germline V gene has CDR1 DFQATT and CDR2 SNEGSKA (reference sequence). There are 11 residues in the CDR3. V was pared by 6 bases and J by 12 bases, with 7 bases of the junction left unmatched. CDR3 sequence reads: CSATGQGPQFF. The CDR3 coding sequence is TGCAGTGCCACCGGACAGGGTCCGCAGTTCTTC.

V usage is TRBV6-5 and J usage is TRBJ1-5, with 7 bases fitting TRBD1. CDR1 is MNHEY, CDR2 SVGAGI, per germline. The length of the CDR3 is 14 residues. Trimming removed 5 bases from V and 6 bases from J; junction bases left unmatched: 7. CDR3 nucleotide sequence: TGTGCCAGCAGTCCTCGGCAGGGGGGTCAGCCCCAGCATTTT. It yields the protein CASSPRQGGQPQHF.

This chain links TRBV7-2 with TRBJ1-2; 10 nucleotides align to TRBD1. After removal of 7 bases from V and 8 bases from J, the junction contained 19 bases not matched to a gene. CDR3 length: 17 amino acids. Germline values: CDR1 SGHTA, CDR2 FQGNSA. As DNA, the CDR3 is TGTGCCAGCACTCCCGCATCCATAAGGACAGGGGGTCGAGGCTACACCTTC. It specifies CASTPASIRTGGRGYTF.

CDR3 nucleotides: TGTGCCAGCAGTTGGGCAGGGGGCATCGATACGCAGTATTTT. It encodes CASSWAGGIDTQYF. V usage is TRBV27 and J usage is TRBJ2-3; 8 bases fit TRBD1. This CDR3 is 14 amino acids long. Per the germline V gene, CDR1 is MNHEY and CDR2 is SMNVEV (reference sequence). Germline trimming cut 4 bases from V and 6 bases from J; bases unmatched to any gene: 6.

V usage is TRBV11-2 and J usage is TRBJ2-4; 10 bases are a match to TRBD2. The CDR3 is 16 residues long. Trimming at V came to 1 base and at J to 0 bases, leaving 0 bases not matched to a gene. CDR1 is SGHAT and CDR2 is FQNNGV in the germline V gene. Written as DNA, the CDR3 is TGTGCCAGCAGCTTAGGACTAGCGGGAGCCAAAAACATTCAGTACTTC. Its protein product is CASSLGLAGAKNIQYF.

The chain uses TRBV11-2 and TRBJ2-5; 12 bases agree with TRBD2. CDR3 size: 18 residues. After removal of 4 bases from V and 2 bases from J, the junction contained 11 bases not matched to a gene. In germline, CDR1 is SGHAT, CDR2 FQNNGV. The CDR3: CASSYKKSGLAGQETQYF. The CDR3 nucleotides read TGTGCCAGCAGCTATAAAAAATCCGGACTAGCGGGACAAGAGACCCAGTACTTC.

V and J are TRBV2 and TRBJ1-1; possible D gene TRBD1, 5 bases. V was trimmed by 5 bases and J by 0 bases, leaving 10 bases between them. Germline lookup yields CDR1 SNHLY and CDR2 FYNNEI. This CDR3 has 14 amino acids. The CDR3 DNA sequence: TGTGCCAGCAGTCCCAGGGCCTTGAACACTGAAGCTTTCTTT. It specifies CASSPRALNTEAFF.

This clone was seen a single time. The chain is built from TRBV4-2 and TRBJ1-4, with 9 bases matching TRBD1. J gave up 7 bases and V 4 bases, and 4 bases lay outside the gene matches. The germline V gene has CDR1 LGHNA and CDR2 YNFKEQ. This CDR3 has 14 residues. The CDR3 sequence: CASSPTGGGEKLFF. CDR3 bases: TGTGCCAGCAGCCCGACAGGGGGTGGTGAAAAACTGTTTTTT.

The chain uses TRBV27 and TRBJ1-2; possibly TRBD1 for D (5 bases). V gave up 6 bases and J gave up 3 bases, with 11 bases separating them. There are 13 residues in the CDR3. Per germline, CDR1 MNHEY and CDR2 SMNVEV (reference sequence). In DNA form, the CDR3 reads TGTGCCAGCAGACCCCCGGGGGACTATGGCTACACCTTC. This encodes CASRPPGDYGYTF.

The V gene is TRBV28, the J gene TRBJ2-7, with D maybe TRBD2 (5 bases). Germline loops: CDR1 MDHEN, CDR2 SYDVKM. Between the trimmed V and J ends, which lost 2 bases and 5 bases, there was a span of 13 bases. This CDR3 spans 14 amino acids. DNA for the CDR3: TGTGCCAGCAGTTTACGGGGTTTACACCACGAGCAGTACTTC. Its protein product is CASSLRGLHHEQYF.

The chain couples TRBV14 to TRBJ2-2; possibly TRBD2 for D (5 bases). The ends were cut back, 4 bases at V and 4 bases at J, with 13 bases in the middle. There are 15 residues in the CDR3. Germline V gives CDR1 SGHDN, CDR2 FVKESK. CDR3 coding DNA: TGTGCCAGCAGCCTGAACCAGAGGGCCACCGGGGAGCTGTTTTTT. It is translated as CASSLNQRATGELFF.

This chain joins TRBV7-9 and TRBJ1-1; D not resolved. Germline loops: CDR1 SEHNR, CDR2 FQNEAQ (reference sequence). This CDR3 region has 15 residues. Trimming removed 1 base at V and 3 bases at J, with 12 bases between. The CDR3 region is CASSLVWAGDTEAFF. CDR3 bases: TGTGCCAGCAGCTTAGTATGGGCCGGGGACACTGAAGCTTTCTTT.